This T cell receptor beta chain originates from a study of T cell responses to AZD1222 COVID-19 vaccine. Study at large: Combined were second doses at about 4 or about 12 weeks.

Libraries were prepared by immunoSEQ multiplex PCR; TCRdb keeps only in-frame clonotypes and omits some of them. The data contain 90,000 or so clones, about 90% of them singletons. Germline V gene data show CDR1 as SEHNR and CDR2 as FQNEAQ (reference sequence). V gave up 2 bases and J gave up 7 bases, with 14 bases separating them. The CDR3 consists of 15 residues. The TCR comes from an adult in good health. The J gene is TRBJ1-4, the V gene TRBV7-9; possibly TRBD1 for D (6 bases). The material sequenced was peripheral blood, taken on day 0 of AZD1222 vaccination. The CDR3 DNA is TGTGCCAGCAGCTTACTCGGGGGCTCATCTGAAAAACTGTTTTTT. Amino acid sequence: CASSLLGGSSEKLFF.